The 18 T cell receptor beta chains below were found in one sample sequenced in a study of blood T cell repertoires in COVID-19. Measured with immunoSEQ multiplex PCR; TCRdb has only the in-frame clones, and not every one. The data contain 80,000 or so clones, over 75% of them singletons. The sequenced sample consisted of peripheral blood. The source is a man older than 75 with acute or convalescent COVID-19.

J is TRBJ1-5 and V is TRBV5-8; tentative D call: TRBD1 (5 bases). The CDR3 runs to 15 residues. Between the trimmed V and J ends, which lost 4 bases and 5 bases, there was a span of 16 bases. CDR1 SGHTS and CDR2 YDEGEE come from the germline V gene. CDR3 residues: CASSRGTGRDQPQHF. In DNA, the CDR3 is TGTGCCAGCAGCCGGGGGACGGGCAGAGATCAGCCCCAGCATTTT.

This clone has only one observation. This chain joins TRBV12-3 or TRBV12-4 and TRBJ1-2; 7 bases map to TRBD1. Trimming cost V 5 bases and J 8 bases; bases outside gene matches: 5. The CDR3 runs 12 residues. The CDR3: CASSPTGRGYTF. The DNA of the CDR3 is TGTGCCAGCAGTCCGACAGGGCGCGGCTACACCTTC.

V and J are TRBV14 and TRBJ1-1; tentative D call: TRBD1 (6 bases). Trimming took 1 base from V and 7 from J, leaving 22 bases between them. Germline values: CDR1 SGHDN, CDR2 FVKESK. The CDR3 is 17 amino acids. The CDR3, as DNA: TGTGCCAGCAGCCAAGTCTCTATTCGCCAGGGGCTTTATGAAGCTTTCTTT. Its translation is CASSQVSIRQGLYEAFF.

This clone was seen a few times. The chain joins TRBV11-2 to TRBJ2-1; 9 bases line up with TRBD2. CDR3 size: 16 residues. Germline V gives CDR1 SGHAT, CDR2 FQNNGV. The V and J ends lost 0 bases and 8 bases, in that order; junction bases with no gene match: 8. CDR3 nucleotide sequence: TGTGCCAGCAGCTTAGATCAGCGGGGGGTTATCGATGAGCAGTTCTTC. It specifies CASSLDQRGVIDEQFF.

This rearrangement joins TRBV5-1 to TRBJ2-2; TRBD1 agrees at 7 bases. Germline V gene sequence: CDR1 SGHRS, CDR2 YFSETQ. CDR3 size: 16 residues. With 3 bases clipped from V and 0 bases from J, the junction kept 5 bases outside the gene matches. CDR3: CASSSTGTANTGELFF. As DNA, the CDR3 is TGCGCCAGCAGCTCGACCGGGACAGCGAACACCGGGGAGCTGTTTTTT.

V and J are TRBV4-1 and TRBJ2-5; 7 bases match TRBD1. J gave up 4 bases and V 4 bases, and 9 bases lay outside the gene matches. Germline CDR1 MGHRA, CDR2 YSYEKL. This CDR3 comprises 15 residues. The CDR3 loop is CASSRVTGVGETQYF. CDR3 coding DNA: TGCGCCAGCAGCCGAGTTACAGGGGTTGGAGAGACCCAGTACTTC.

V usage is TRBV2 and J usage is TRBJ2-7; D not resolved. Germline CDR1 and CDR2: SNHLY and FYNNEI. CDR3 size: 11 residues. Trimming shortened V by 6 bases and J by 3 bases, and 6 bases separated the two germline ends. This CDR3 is CASRVSYEQYF. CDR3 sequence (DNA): TGTGCCAGCAGGGTCAGCTACGAGCAGTACTTC.

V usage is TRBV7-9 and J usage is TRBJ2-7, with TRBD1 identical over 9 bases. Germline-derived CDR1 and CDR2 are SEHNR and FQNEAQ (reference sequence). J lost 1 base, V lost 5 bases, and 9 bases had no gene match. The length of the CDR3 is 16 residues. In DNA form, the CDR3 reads TGTGCCAGCAGCATTTTCCGGGACAGGGTTTCCTACGAGCAGTACTTC. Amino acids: CASSIFRDRVSYEQYF.

The CDR3 here is CASSPGGDQETQYF. Here the CDR3 DNA reads TGCGCCAGCAGCCCGGGGGGGGACCAAGAGACCCAGTACTTC. The chain combines TRBV5-1 with TRBJ2-5, with 8 nucleotides matching TRBD2. Germline V lookup: CDR1 SGHRS, CDR2 YFSETQ. The CDR3 extends over 14 amino acids. The V and J ends lost 4 bases and 0 bases, in that order; junction bases with no gene match: 2.

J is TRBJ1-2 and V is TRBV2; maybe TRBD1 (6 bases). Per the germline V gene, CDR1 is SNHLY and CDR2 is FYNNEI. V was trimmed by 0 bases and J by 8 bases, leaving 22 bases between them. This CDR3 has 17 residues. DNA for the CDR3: TGTGCCAGCAGTGAAGCGCTAGCCCGGCGGGGGGCAGTGGGCTACACCTTC. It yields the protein CASSEALARRGAVGYTF.

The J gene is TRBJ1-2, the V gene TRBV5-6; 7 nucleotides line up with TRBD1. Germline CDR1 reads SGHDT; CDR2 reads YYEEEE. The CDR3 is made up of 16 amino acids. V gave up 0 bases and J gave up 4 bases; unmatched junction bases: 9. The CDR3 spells CASSLGAEGAGYGYTF. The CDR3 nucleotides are TGTGCCAGCAGCTTGGGGGCGGAGGGGGCTGGCTATGGCTACACCTTC.

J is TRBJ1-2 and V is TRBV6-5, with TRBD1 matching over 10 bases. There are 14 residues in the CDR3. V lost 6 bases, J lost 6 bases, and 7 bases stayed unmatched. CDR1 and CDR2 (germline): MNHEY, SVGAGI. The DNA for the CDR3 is TGTGCCAGCAGACCGACAGGGGGCGCCGATGGCTACACCTTC. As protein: CASRPTGGADGYTF.

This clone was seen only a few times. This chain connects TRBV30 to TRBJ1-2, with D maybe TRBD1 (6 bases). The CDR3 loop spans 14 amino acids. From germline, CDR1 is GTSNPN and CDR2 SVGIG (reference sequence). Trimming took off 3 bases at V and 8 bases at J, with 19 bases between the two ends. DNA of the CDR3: TGTGCCTGGAGCCGGAAACAGGGCTCGAAGGGCTACACCTTC. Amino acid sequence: CAWSRKQGSKGYTF.

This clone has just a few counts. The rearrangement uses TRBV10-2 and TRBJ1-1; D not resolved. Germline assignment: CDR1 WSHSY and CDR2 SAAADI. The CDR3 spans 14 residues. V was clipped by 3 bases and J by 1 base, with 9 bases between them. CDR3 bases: TGCGCCAGCAGTGATGAGGGAAGGAACACTGAAGCTTTCTTT. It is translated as CASSDEGRNTEAFF.

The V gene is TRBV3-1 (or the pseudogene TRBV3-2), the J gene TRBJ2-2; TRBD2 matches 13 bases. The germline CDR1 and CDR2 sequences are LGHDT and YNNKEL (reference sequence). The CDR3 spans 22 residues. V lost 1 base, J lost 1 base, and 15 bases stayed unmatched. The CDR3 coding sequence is TGTGCCAGCAGCCAAGTTTGGGTGACTAGCGGGGGGCCAGTCCTGAACACCGGGGAGCTGTTTTTT. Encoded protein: CASSQVWVTSGGPVLNTGELFF.

The CDR3 DNA reads as TGTGCCAGTAGTATAGTAAGGACAGGGGATGGCTACACCTTC. It specifies CASSIVRTGDGYTF. The chain joins TRBV19 to TRBJ1-2, with 9 bases lining up with TRBD1. After removal of 1 base from V and 6 bases from J, the junction contained 3 bases not matched to a gene. This CDR3 comprises 14 residues. The germline V gene has CDR1 LNHDA and CDR2 SQIVND (reference sequence).

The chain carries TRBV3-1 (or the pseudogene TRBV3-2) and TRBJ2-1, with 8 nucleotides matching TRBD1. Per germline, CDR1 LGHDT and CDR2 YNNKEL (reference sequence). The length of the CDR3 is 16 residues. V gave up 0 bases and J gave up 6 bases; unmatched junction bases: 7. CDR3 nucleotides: TGTGCCAGCAGCCAAGATCGGGACAGGAGATCCAATGAGCAGTTCTTC. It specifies CASSQDRDRRSNEQFF.

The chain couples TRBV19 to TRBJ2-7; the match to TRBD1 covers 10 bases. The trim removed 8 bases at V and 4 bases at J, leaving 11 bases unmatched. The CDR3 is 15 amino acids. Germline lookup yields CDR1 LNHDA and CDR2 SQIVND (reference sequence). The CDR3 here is CASRKGQGSGYEQYF. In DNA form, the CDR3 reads TGTGCCAGTCGGAAGGGACAGGGGTCAGGGTACGAGCAGTACTTC.